A single sample is the source of the 9 T cell receptor beta chains below, sequenced in a study of CD8+CD57+ T cells in acquired aplastic anemia. Investigators profiled TCR beta VDJ and CDR3 from genomic DNA template. TCRdb passed the reads through MiXCR, listing each CDR3 protein once. This table has roughly 63,000 distinct CDR3 sequences, around half appearing once. The source material was sorted CD4+, CD8+, or CD8+CD57+ T cells (not recorded which) from PBMCs. These receptors were collected from a human donor in good health, serving as a control.

This clonotype has a count of ten or more. The genes are TRBV6-1 and TRBJ2-1; possibly TRBD1 for D (6 bases). Trimming took off 5 bases at V and 0 bases at J, with 8 bases between the two ends. Looked up from germline, CDR1 is MNHNS and CDR2 is SASEGT. There are 14 residues in the CDR3. CDR3: CASSRGSSYNEQFF. Written as DNA, the CDR3 is TGTGCCAGCAGTAGGGGGAGCTCCTACAATGAGCAGTTCTTC.

This clonotype appeared many times. The chain carries TRBV12-5 and TRBJ2-3; 9 bases map to TRBD1. Germline CDR1 LGHNT, CDR2 FRNRAP. Unmatched junction bases numbered 8, after V lost 5 bases and J lost 5 bases. CDR3 length equals 15 residues. The CDR3 DNA reads as TGTGCTAGTGGTCCCGGACAGGGGAGTCGAGATACGCAGTATTTT. Its protein is CASGPGQGSRDTQYF.

In its sample, this clonotype was seen many times. The rearrangement links TRBV2 to TRBJ2-2; 12 bases align to TRBD2. CDR3 length: 16 amino acids. The germline gives CDR1 SNHLY, CDR2 FYNNEI. The V and J ends lost 6 bases and 1 base, in that order; junction bases with no gene match: 3. For the CDR3, the DNA is TGTGCCAGCAGGCGGACTAGCGGGATGAACACCGGGGAGCTGTTTTTT. It codes for CASRRTSGMNTGELFF.

In this sample, this clonotype turned up a few times. The rearrangement uses TRBV10-3 and TRBJ1-1, with 7 nucleotides matching TRBD1. This CDR3 spans 12 amino acids. Germline CDR1 ENHRY, CDR2 SYGVKD. With V trimmed by 8 bases and J by 11 bases, 11 bases remained unmatched. Written as DNA, the CDR3 is TGTGCCATCTCGAAGGGACAGCGAGGGGCTTTCTTT. Protein product: CAISKGQRGAFF.

In this sample, this clonotype turned up many times. The chain links TRBV11-2 to TRBJ2-1; D remains unclear. This CDR3 region has 16 residues. The V gene's germline CDR1 is SGHAT and CDR2 FQNNGV. V was clipped by 2 bases and J by 0 bases, with 11 bases between them. CDR3 amino acids: CASSLQISLSYNEQFF. DNA for the CDR3: TGTGCCAGCAGCTTACAGATTAGTCTCTCCTACAATGAGCAGTTCTTC. The complete variable domain, with remaining parts taken from reference TRBV11-2 and TRBJ2-1, reads EAGVAQSPRYKIIEKRQSVAFWCNPISGHATLYWYQQILGQGPKLLIQFQNNGVVDDSQLPKDRFSAERLKGVDSTLKIQPAKLEDSAVYLCASSLQISLSYNEQFFGPGTRLTVL.

The chain combines TRBV10-1 with TRBJ2-3; D may be TRBD1 (5 bases). CDR3 length: 13 amino acids. Trimming cost V 10 bases and J 3 bases, with 14 bases left between them. Germline V gene data show CDR1 as WNHNN and CDR2 as SYGVQD (reference sequence). The CDR3 nucleotides read TGCGCCACCTACAGGAGCTGTACAGATACGCAGTATTTT. It translates to CATYRSCTDTQYF.

This clonotype was observed a few times. The chain joins TRBV7-2 to TRBJ1-3; D may be TRBD1 (5 bases). This CDR3 has 14 amino acids. The germline gives CDR1 SGHTA, CDR2 FQGNSA. V was trimmed by 3 bases and J by 1 base, leaving 7 bases between them. The CDR3 nucleotides are TGTGCCAGCAGCTTGCAGGGTTCTGGAAACACCATATATTTT. Amino acids: CASSLQGSGNTIYF.

This clonotype was found once. The chain couples TRBV4-2 to TRBJ1-1, with unresolved D. Germline V gives CDR1 LGHNA, CDR2 YNFKEQ. Trimming removed 4 bases at V and 4 bases at J, with 13 bases between. The CDR3 extends over 14 amino acids. DNA for the CDR3: TGTGCCAGCAGCCTCACTGGCTCCGGCACTGAAGCTTTCTTT. It translates to CASSLTGSGTEAFF.

In its sample, this clonotype is medium-sized (0.01 to 0.1%). The gene calls are TRBV29-1 and TRBJ2-5; 10 positions match TRBD2. Germline-derived CDR1 and CDR2 are SQVTM and ANQGSEA. The CDR3 is 14 amino acids. The V and J ends lost 3 bases and 7 bases, in that order; junction bases with no gene match: 8. This chain's CDR3 is CSVDPSGRRVTQYF. CDR3 coding DNA: TGCAGCGTTGACCCTAGCGGGAGAAGGGTGACCCAGTACTTC.